Presented here are 8 T cell receptor beta chains from one specimen sequenced in a study of OX40 agonist ivuxolimab in advanced cancers. Libraries were prepared by immunoSEQ multiplex PCR; TCRdb keeps only in-frame clonotypes and omits some of them. Of around 20,000 clones in the sample, about 90% are singletons; the top ten hold around half. Sample: CD4+ or CD8+ T cells sorted from blood, taken in a trial of the OX40 agonist ivuxolimab. These receptor sequences come from an adult with an advanced solid tumor such as melanoma, head and neck, liver or kidney cancer.

V is TRBV28 and J is TRBJ1-1, with 7 nucleotides matching TRBD1. The CDR3 runs to 12 residues. With V trimmed by 7 bases and J by 9 bases, 8 bases remained unmatched. Germline loops: CDR1 MDHEN, CDR2 SYDVKM. The CDR3 loop reads CASTRRQGKAFF. Here the CDR3 DNA reads TGTGCCAGCACCCGTCGACAGGGAAAAGCTTTCTTT.

This clone was counted once. The rearrangement uses TRBV19 and TRBJ1-4; 9 nucleotides line up with TRBD1. CDR1 is LNHDA, CDR2 SQIVND, per germline (reference sequence). V gave up 5 bases and J gave up 8 bases; unmatched junction bases: 6. The CDR3 loop spans 14 amino acids. CDR3 DNA: TGTGCCAGTAGTTTCCGGGACAGGGTGGAAAAACTGTTTTTT. Its protein product is CASSFRDRVEKLFF.

The rearrangement uses TRBV4-1 and TRBJ1-1, with D hard to call. The V end was cut by 0 bases, the J end by 3 bases, with 11 bases between. This CDR3 region has 15 residues. Germline CDR1 MGHRA, CDR2 YSYEKL. The CDR3: CASSQDLTWDTEAFF. Here the CDR3 DNA reads TGCGCCAGCAGCCAAGACCTAACTTGGGACACTGAAGCTTTCTTT.

This chain joins TRBV28 and TRBJ1-4, with TRBD1 identical over 7 bases. CDR1 and CDR2 from the germline V gene are MDHEN and SYDVKM. The V segment lost 5 bases and the J segment 2 bases; nucleotides outside the gene matches: 11. This CDR3 comprises 17 residues. CDR3: CASSPRGRGGTNEKLFF. CDR3 nucleotide sequence: TGTGCCAGCAGTCCCCGGGGCAGGGGGGGTACTAATGAAAAACTGTTTTTT.

The genes are TRBV7-9 and TRBJ2-1; a weak D match, TRBD2 (6 bases). Germline V gene lookup returns CDR1 SEHNR and CDR2 FQNEAQ (reference sequence). This CDR3 has 14 amino acids. The V end lost 4 bases, the J end lost 10 bases, and 17 bases lay between the germline ends. For the CDR3, the DNA is TGTGCCAGCAGCTCGGGACTCCTTGGAGGGGAGCAGTTCTTC. Translated, it gives CASSSGLLGGEQFF. Combining the CDR3 with reference TRBV7-9 and TRBJ2-1 gives the whole variable domain DTGVSQNPRHKITKRGQNVTFRCDPISEHNRLYWYRQTLGQGPEFLTYFQNEAQLEKSRLLSDRFSAERPKGSFSTLEIQRTEQGDSAMYLCASSSGLLGGEQFFGPGTRLTVL.

V is TRBV11-3 and J is TRBJ2-5; TRBD2 matches 12 bases. The CDR3 sequence is 17 residues long. V dropped 0 bases and J dropped 5; count of bases not matched to a gene: 7. Germline loops: CDR1 SGHNT, CDR2 YENEEA. The CDR3 coding sequence is TGTGCCAGCAGCTTAGATATCACTAGCGGGAGGTTGGAGACCCAGTACTTC. It codes for CASSLDITSGRLETQYF. The complete variable domain, with remaining parts taken from reference TRBV11-3 and TRBJ2-5, reads EAGVVQSPRYKIIEKKQPVAFWCNPISGHNTLYWYLQNLGQGPELLIRYENEEAVDDSQLPKDRFSAERLKGVDSTLKIQPAELGDSAVYLCASSLDITSGRLETQYFGPGTRLLVL.

The gene calls are TRBV9 and TRBJ2-7; 8 bases line up with TRBD2. The CDR3 has 14 residues. Losses at the gene ends were 3 bases for V and 4 bases for J; bases not matched to a gene: 6. Germline CDR1 reads SGDLS; CDR2 reads YYNGEE. The CDR3 is CASSASGSFYEQYF. In nucleotides, the CDR3 is TGTGCCAGCAGCGCCAGCGGGAGTTTTTACGAGCAGTACTTC.

The rearrangement links TRBV27 to TRBJ2-1; TRBD1 aligns across 9 bases. Germline V CDR1 and CDR2: MNHEY, SMNVEV (reference sequence). The CDR3 covers 17 residues. V was clipped by 0 bases and J by 6 bases; unmatched bases: 9. The CDR3 coding sequence is TGTGCCAGCAGTTTATCACCGGGACAGGGAATGGGCAATGAGCAGTTCTTC. It codes for CASSLSPGQGMGNEQFF.